This TCR beta chain was captured in a study of OX40 agonist ivuxolimab in advanced cancers. Study summary: The patients' treatment was ivuxolimab, an agonistic anti-OX40 (CD134) antibody. General study results and limits: Partial responders at 0.1-3.0 mg/kg had among the lowest clonal expansion.

The germline CDR1 and CDR2 sequences are SQVTM and ANQGSEA. V was shortened by 0 bases and J by 1 base, with 8 bases between the two germline ends. The CDR3 is made up of 14 amino acids. The protocol was immunoSEQ multiplex PCR, while the TCRdb copy is restricted to in-frame clones and leaves out a portion. The sample lists around 69,000 clones; more than 75% were seen once. Points on this clone: Antigen specificity is unknown.

Sequencing was performed on CD4+ or CD8+ T cells sorted from blood, taken in a trial of the OX40 agonist ivuxolimab. This sequence was found in an adult with an advanced solid tumor such as melanoma, head and neck, liver or kidney cancer. The V and J genes are TRBV29-1 and TRBJ2-3; D not certain. Here the CDR3 DNA reads TGCAGCGTTGAAGATCGTGGCGGCACAGATACGCAGTATTTT. Encoded protein: CSVEDRGGTDTQYF.